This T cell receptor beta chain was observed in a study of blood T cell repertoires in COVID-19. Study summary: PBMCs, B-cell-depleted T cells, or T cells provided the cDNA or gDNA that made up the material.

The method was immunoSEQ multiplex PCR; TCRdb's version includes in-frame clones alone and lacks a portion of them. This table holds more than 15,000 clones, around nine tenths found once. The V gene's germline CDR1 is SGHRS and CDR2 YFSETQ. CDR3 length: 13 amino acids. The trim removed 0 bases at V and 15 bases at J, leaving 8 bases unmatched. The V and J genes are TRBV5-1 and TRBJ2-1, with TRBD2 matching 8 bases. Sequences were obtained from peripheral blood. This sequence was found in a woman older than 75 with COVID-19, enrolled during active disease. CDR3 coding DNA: TGCGCCAGCAGCTTGGAAAGTCGGGGGGGTCCGTTCTTC. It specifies CASSLESRGGPFF.